This T cell receptor (beta chain) was sequenced in a study of shared clonotypes between healthy human individuals. An assay was performed, and its level was deep. Assay: immunoSEQ multiplex PCR; the TCRdb copy retains only in-frame clones and omits some. The repertoire holds fewer than 650,000 clones, with around 78% as singletons. Trimming at V came to 2 bases and at J to 5 bases, leaving 9 bases not matched to a gene. CDR3 size: 16 residues. The germline V gene encodes CDR1 SNHLY and CDR2 FYNNEI. Regarding the study as a whole: Among donors, sharing of clonotypes was expected to be affected by sequencing depth. Represented diversity, genetic and exposure-history alike, was limited by few donors.

To note about this clone: Its antigen is still unknown.

The origin of this receptor is a woman aged 40 to 50 in good health. Some clones in this sample may be carry-over from other donors' samples. Material for sequencing was PBMCs. V and J are TRBV2 and TRBJ2-5; TRBD2 matches at 9 bases. This CDR3 is CASSESLSGSRETQYF. The DNA for the CDR3 is TGTGCCAGCAGTGAATCGCTTAGCGGGAGTCGTGAGACCCAGTACTTC.